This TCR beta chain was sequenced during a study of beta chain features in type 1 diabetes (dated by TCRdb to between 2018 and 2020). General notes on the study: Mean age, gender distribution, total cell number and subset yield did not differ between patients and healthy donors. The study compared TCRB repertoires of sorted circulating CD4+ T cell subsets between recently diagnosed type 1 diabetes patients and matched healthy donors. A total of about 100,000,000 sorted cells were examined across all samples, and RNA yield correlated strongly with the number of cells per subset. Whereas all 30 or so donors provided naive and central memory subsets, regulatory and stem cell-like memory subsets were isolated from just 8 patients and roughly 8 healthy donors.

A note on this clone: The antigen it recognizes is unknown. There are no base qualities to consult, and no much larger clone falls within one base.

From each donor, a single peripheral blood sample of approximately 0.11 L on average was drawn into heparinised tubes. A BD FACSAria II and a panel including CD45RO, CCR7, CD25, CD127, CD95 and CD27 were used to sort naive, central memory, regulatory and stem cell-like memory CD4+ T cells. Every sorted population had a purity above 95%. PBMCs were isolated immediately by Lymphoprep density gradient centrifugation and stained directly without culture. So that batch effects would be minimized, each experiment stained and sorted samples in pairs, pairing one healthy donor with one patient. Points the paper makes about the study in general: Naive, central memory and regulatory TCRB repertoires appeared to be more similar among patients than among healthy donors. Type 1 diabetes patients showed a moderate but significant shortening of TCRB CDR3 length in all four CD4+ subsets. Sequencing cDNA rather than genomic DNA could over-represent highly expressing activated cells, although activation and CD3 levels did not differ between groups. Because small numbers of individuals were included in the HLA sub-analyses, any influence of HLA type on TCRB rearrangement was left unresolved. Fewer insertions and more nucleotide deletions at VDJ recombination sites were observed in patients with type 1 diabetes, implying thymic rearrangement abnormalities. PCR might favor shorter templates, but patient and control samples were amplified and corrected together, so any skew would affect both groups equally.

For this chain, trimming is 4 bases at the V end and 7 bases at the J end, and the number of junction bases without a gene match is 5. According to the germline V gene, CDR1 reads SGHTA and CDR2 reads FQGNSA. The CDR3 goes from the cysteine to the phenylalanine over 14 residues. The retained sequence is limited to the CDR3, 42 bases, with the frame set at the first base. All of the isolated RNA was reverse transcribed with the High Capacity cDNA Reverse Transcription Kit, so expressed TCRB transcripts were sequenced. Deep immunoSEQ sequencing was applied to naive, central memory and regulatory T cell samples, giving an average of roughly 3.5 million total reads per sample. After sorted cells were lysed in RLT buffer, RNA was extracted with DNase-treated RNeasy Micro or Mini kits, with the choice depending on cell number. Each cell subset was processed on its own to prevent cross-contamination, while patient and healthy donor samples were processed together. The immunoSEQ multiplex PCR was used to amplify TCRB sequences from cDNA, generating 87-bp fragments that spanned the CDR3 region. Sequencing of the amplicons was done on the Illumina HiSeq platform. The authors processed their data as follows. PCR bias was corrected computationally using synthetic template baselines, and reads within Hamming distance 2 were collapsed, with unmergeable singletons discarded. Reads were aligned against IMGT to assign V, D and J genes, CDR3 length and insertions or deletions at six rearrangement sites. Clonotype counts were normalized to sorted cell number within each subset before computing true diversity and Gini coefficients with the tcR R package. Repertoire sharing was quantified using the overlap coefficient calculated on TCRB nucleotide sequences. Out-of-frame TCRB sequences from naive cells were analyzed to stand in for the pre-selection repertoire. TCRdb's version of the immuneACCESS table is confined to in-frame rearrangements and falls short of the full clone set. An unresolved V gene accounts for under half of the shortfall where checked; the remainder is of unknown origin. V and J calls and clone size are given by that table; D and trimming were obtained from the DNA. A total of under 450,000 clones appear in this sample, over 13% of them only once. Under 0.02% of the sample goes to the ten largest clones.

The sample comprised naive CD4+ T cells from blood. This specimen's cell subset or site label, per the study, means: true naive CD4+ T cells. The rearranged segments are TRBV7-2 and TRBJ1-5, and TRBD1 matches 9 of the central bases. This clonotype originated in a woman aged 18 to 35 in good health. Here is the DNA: TGTGCCAGCAGCTCCGACAGGGGGGGCCAGCCCCAGCATTTT. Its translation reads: CASSSDRGGQPQHF.